This T cell receptor (beta chain) was found in a study of cytomegalovirus exposure and HLA in healthy donors listed by TCRdb under 2017. Describing the broader study: According to an earlier analysis of several hundred of the donors, some 170 million T cells yielded some 110 million unique TCR beta sequences and about 300 Gb of sequence data. An early release covering about 600 HLA-typed donors comprised about 300 gigabases of sequencing data and 65 million to 100 million unique TCR sequences. The genetic ancestry cluster associated with self-reported Caucasian donors included 65% to 90% of the roughly 380 genotyped donors. The study was designed to test whether signatures of past pathogen exposure could be identified by cataloging public T cell receptors. The T cell repertoires of several hundred subjects were profiled by immunosequencing and related to cytomegalovirus serostatus. Besides the first cohort of hundreds of subjects, a separate validation cohort made up of 120 different subjects was used. High-throughput TCR immunosequencing, statistical association of individual TCRs with disease status, and machine learning were combined to predict cytomegalovirus infection status. To study patterns of TCR occurrence, a later analysis re-analyzed previously published TCR beta repertoires from hundreds of donors and added high-resolution HLA genotyping. In the later analysis, no new phenotypic data were used to find candidate immune exposures; instead, reliance was placed on TCR beta sequences and their occurrence across donors. An earlier analysis of some 600 of the donors applied high-throughput TCR beta sequencing to assess whether each TCR beta V gene segment acted as functional or pseudogenic. Alongside the repertoire data, information on donor age, sex, ethnicity and CMV serostatus was compiled. A later genetic analysis took genome-wide SNP genotypes for about 55% of the roughly 670 donors and used that subset as a discovery cohort. All discovery cohort repertoires had been generated using a single sequencing platform. HLA typing covered class I and class II loci at four-digit resolution. Typing coverage varied by locus: roughly 629-640 donors for A, B, C, DRB1 and DQB1; 500 to 550 for DQA1; around 610 for DPA1; roughly 450 for DPB1. Four or five DR-DQ haplotypes were handled as single units for association and clustering, since linkage in the cohort was strong. Across some 400 genotyped donors of the cohort, an average of roughly 250,000 unique TCR beta nucleotide sequences per donor were sequenced, and roughly a sixth of those sequences were non-productive.

The cysteine opens and the phenylalanine closes a CDR3 of 16 amino acids. The only DNA kept is the CDR3, 48 bases in frame from the first base. In total, roughly 670 healthy bone marrow donors made up the cohort. At the time of sampling, all cohort members were nominally healthy, though unrecorded immune exposures were likely present. The donor was CMV seropositive and was included in the group of 270 or so seropositive cohort members. A peripheral blood sample was provided by each donor, and peripheral blood mononuclear cells were used for TCR beta sequencing. The Qiagen DNeasy Blood Extraction Kit was used to extract genomic DNA from the blood cell samples. With respect to this clone: Its antigen is unknown. There are no base qualities to consult, and no much larger clone falls within one base.

The library came from the immunoSEQ multiplex PCR assay. For the multiplex PCR, a mixture combining 60 forward primers for TCR Vbeta segments and 13 reverse primers for TCR Jbeta segments was used. Amplification of the CDR3 region of rearranged TCR beta genes was performed with a multiplex PCR assay on genomic DNA. On the Illumina HiSeq System, the amplified TCR beta libraries were sequenced as 87-base-pair reads. In the paper's pipeline: In a later analysis, roughly 80 million unique TCR beta chains were counted across the 690 or so repertoires, and roughly 11 million of these chains were shared by at least two donors. Raw reads were error-corrected and collapsed into unique sequences with a nearest-neighbor algorithm that merged closely related sequences to remove PCR and sequencing errors. CDR3 sequences were aligned to IMGT reference sequences to assign V, D and J gene segments. For a sequence to be retained, a match of at least six nucleotides was required to both a V gene segment and a J gene segment. A rearrangement was called productive if the CDR3 had no stop codons and remained in frame with V and J, and every other rearrangement was called non-productive. Following IMGT convention, CDR3 was defined as the stretch from the second conserved V-encoded cysteine up to the conserved J-encoded phenylalanine. Sequences without an unambiguous match to a single V gene segment were excluded from the earlier analysis of about 600 of the donors. An earlier analysis of about 600 of the donors called V segments functional above 56.7% productive rearrangements and segregating when the between-donor standard deviation exceeded 5%. To diagnose cytomegalovirus status from the catalog of TCR beta chain sequences, a statistical classification framework was built. V and J gene assignment, in a later analysis, came from comparing TCR nucleotide sequences with IMGT/GENE-DB human TR gene sequences. A later analysis assigned CDR3 sequences and most-parsimonious VDJ recombination scenarios with the TCRdist pipeline. In a later analysis, each TCR beta chain was defined by its CDR3 amino acid sequence together with its V-gene family, and reads without a unique V-gene family were excluded. As a way to deal with suspected cross-contamination and a sequencing artifact, a later analysis dropped 450 to 600 nucleotide sequences that were highly shared and had low generation probability. A later analysis calculated a clonal expansion index for each public chain from normalized within-repertoire ranks of inferred template counts. In a later analysis, generation probabilities were computed with a VDJ recombination model fitted to out-of-frame rearrangements, and the resulting probabilities were checked against IGoR. In a later analysis, TCR-TCR, TCR-HLA and TCR-CMV co-occurrence was scored with hypergeometric tests, and a repertoire-size bias correction was applied to TCR pairs. A later analysis estimated false discovery rates by permuting HLA or CMV assignments 20 times. In a later analysis, co-occurring TCRs were grouped using DBSCAN, and TCRdist sequence similarity was added for clustering within HLA-allele-positive subsets. For co-occurrence clustering, repertoires with fewer than 30,000 or more than 120,000 public chains were excluded, along with five repertoires with anomalous nucleotide sharing. Drawn from immuneACCESS, this table holds only the in-frame rearrangements with V and J called that TCRdb kept. Clones are partly lost; checked studies trace under half to an unresolved V gene and leave the rest unexplained. The D gene and trimming were derived from the DNA, and the V and J assignments and clone size from that table. This sample holds roughly 140,000 clones; 70% to 85% were observed only once. The ten largest make up more than 9.5% of the sample.

Overall study outcomes, separate from this receptor: Because HLA typing was missing for some donors at each locus, association tests included only the typed subset. CMV serostatus was the only immune exposure information available for the cohort. In the study, roughly 160 TCR beta chains were listed as associated with cytomegalovirus. The 87-base-pair reads could not distinguish some IMGT-functional V segments, including TRBV6-2 and TRBV6-3, so those segments were excluded. When HLA alleles, especially DR and DQ, strongly co-occurred, TCR associations were difficult to assign to individual alleles. The classifier was reported to diagnose cytomegalovirus status with high specificity and sensitivity in both the original and validation cohorts. Presence/absence analyses assumed roughly uniform sequencing depth across donors, an assumption that may not hold. In vitro tests confirmed that a few of the cytomegalovirus-associated TCR beta chains recognize cytomegalovirus antigens. Linkage disequilibrium might explain the correlated functional status among segregating V segments, but an unknown experimental factor could not be excluded. Compared with the roughly 720-donor mean, donors in an Asian-associated ancestry cluster had fewer N-insertions in productive TCRs, according to a later genetic analysis. The authors suggested that the approach could potentially be generalized to other disease states and immunological phenotypes. A group of highly shared sequence variants was considered likely to be a technical artifact of the sequencing pipeline. According to a later analysis, TCR association rates differed among HLA loci, with DRB1 alleles showing the most associated TCRs and HLA-C alleles showing the fewest. In this cohort, only TCR beta chains were sequenced, and detectable features were limited by the absence of alpha or paired-chain data. Specific HLA alleles were associated with around 18,000 TCR beta sequences at a false discovery rate of 0.05 in a later analysis. In an earlier analysis of approximately 590 of the donors, most TCR beta V segments were observed in productive rearrangements about 87% or about 30% of the time, broadly matching IMGT annotations. Across donors, most TCR sequences were observed very rarely, whereas some public TCRs were present in many individuals. A later analysis found that most CMV-associated TCR beta chains appeared HLA-restricted, with HLA associations seemingly driven largely by CMV exposure. In a later analysis, HLA-associated TCR beta chains were found to be more clonally expanded and to have lower generation probabilities than equally common non-associated chains. In a later genetic analysis, a missense DCLRE1C variant was associated with V-gene and J-gene trimming of TCR beta chains, and the association was replicated in an independent cohort. A further reported finding was that TCR beta sequences accurately predicted the HLA-A and HLA-B alleles for most subjects in the first cohort. According to a later analysis, parvovirus B19, influenza, CMV and Epstein-Barr virus appeared linked to several top co-occurrence clusters. Seventeen rarely observed V segments, including chromosome 9 orphons, were excluded from the earlier analysis of several hundred of the donors because counts were too low.

The sample was PBMCs. This TCR derives from an older woman in good health and CMV-seropositive. This sequence uses TRBV21-1 and TRBJ2-3; whether TRBD1, the table's D call, matches the DNA was not checked. TRBV21-1 is classified as a pseudogene. CDR3 loop: CASSKRGTGGADTQYF. The DNA sequence is as follows: TGTGCCAGCAGCAAAAGGGGGACAGGGGGCGCAGATACGCAGTATTTT.